This is a list of T cell receptor beta chains from one sample in a study of CD8+ T cells in alopecia areata. Measured with immunoSEQ multiplex PCR; TCRdb has only the in-frame clones, and not every one. In the table there are hundreds of thousands of clones, roughly three fifths of which are singletons. Sequenced here: CD4+ T cells sorted from blood, sampled at week 44, from a patient treated with tofacitinib. The receptors derive from a human donor with alopecia areata. CDR3s include the opening cysteine and the closing phenylalanine or tryptophan. A D gene is named only where the DNA matches it firmly.

D gene	V gene	CDR3 protein
-	TRBV7-9	CASSPIFEPGPAYEQYF
TRBD2	TRBV2	CASGASGGLETQYF
-	TRBV15	CATSGGSMFHWQTQYF
-	TRBV27	CASGAVGSLDIEQFF
-	TRBV7-9	CASSSFTTTPDTQYF
-	TRBV5-6	CASSLLGGYTF
TRBD2	TRBV15	CATSREGLAYEQYF
-	TRBV5-1	CASSLVDRFTGELFF
-	TRBV15	CATSGGPRNEQFF
TRBD2	TRBV30	CAWSVQAGGANEQFF
-	TRBV30	CAWNEGGSPLHF
-	TRBV25-1	CASSEGGAVAGELFF
TRBD1	TRBV2	CASKGGLNTGELFF
-	TRBV30	CAWSDRLDTQYF
-	TRBV27	CASSPSPNYGYTF
-	TRBV5-1	CASSPGPAEGTYEQYF
-	TRBV29-1	CSVLRLEGEAFF
-	TRBV5-1	CASSLASWGGTDTQYF
TRBD1	TRBV7-2	CASSPHTGGWEQYF
-	TRBV30	CAWSPDSNYGYTF
TRBD2	TRBV6-1	CASSEARGGPYNEQFF
-	TRBV27	CASSLRGIDYGYTF
TRBD2	TRBV7-8	CASGPPGGTDTQYF
-	TRBV29-1	CSAVTQGWGGYTF
TRBD1	TRBV10-3	CASTSGTEYTGELFF
-	TRBV20-1	CRSDSPLHF
TRBD2	TRBV29-1	CSGGRSREYQETQYF
TRBD1	TRBV28	CASSSSGTGGDYGYTF
-	TRBV30	CAWSPTRGYEQYF
-	TRBV11-2	CASSLAGAARPYEQYF
TRBD1	TRBV5-4	CASSLERGRDYGYTF